This TCR beta chain was sequenced for a study of blood T cell repertoires in COVID-19. Study background: Collection of acute and convalescent COVID-19 samples took place in the United States, Italy and Spain.

The method was immunoSEQ multiplex PCR; TCRdb's version includes in-frame clones alone and lacks a portion of them. The data show fewer than 250,000 clones, with about 85% seen just once and approximately 10% held by the top ten. Across under 25 US areas, participants ranged in age from about 18 to 100 years. This TCR was sampled from a man aged 25 to 40 who had recovered from COVID-19. Sample: PBMCs or T cells enriched from blood (not recorded which).

For the CDR3, the DNA is TGTGCCAGCAGCTCCGACCGGGTGGAGCAGTTCTTC. It yields the protein CASSSDRVEQFF. The chain has TRBV11-3 and TRBJ2-1; no clear D gene. The germline gives CDR1 SGHNT, CDR2 YENEEA. The V and J ends lost 4 bases and 10 bases respectively, with 11 bases between them. The CDR3 contains 12 residues.